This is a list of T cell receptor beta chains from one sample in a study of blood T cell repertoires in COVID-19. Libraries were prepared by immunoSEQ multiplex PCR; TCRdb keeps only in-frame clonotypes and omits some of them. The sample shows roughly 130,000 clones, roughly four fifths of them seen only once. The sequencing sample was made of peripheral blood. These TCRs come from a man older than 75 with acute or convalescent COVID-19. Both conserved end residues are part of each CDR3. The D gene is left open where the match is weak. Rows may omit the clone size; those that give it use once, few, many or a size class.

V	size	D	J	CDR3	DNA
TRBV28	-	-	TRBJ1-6	CASSPAGRGVDSPLHF	TGTGCCAGCAGCCCCGCGGGCAGGGGAGTGGATTCACCCCTCCACTTT
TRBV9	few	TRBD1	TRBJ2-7	CASSFRDSSYEQYF	TGTGCCAGCAGCTTTCGGGACAGCTCCTACGAGCAGTACTTC
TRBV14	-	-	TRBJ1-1	CASSPRGGSTEAFF	TGTGCCAGCAGCCCCCGGGGAGGGAGCACTGAAGCTTTCTTT
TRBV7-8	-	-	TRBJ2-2	CASSFRGTGELFF	TGTGCCAGCAGCTTCAGGGGAACCGGGGAGCTGTTTTTT
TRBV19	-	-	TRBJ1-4	CASSPTKNEKLFF	TGTGCCAGTAGTCCAACTAAAAATGAAAAACTGTTTTTT
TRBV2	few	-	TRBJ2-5	CASSETTGRLETQYF	TGTGCCAGCAGTGAGACGACAGGGAGGTTAGAGACCCAGTACTTC
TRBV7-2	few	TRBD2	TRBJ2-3	CASSFTSGTDTQYF	TGTGCCAGCAGCTTTACTAGCGGAACAGATACGCAGTATTTT
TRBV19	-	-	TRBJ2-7	CASRRQGLYEQYF	TGTGCCAGTAGGAGGCAGGGGCTCTACGAGCAGTACTTC
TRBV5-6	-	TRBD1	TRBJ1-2	CASSLGDRDPNYGYTF	TGTGCCAGCAGCTTGGGGGACAGAGATCCTAACTATGGCTACACCTTC
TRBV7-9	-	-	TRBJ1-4	CASSPMQGGNEKLFF	TGTGCCAGCAGCCCAATGCAGGGTGGGAATGAAAAACTGTTTTTT
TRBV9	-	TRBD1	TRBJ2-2	CASSGTSGQGAGGELFF	TGTGCCAGCAGCGGCACCTCGGGACAGGGGGCAGGCGGGGAGCTGTTTTTT
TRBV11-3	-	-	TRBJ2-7	CASSNQQGSGEQYF	TGTGCCAGCAGCAATCAGCAGGGATCCGGCGAGCAGTACTTC
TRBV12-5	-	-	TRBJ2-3	CASGPGRDTQYF	TGTGCTAGTGGTCCTGGGAGGGATACGCAGTATTTT
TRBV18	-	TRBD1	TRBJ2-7	CASSPPGQGREQYF	TGTGCCAGCTCACCCCCGGGACAGGGGAGGGAGCAGTACTTC
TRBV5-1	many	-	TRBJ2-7	CASSQAGVNAYEQYF	TGCGCCAGCAGCCAAGCAGGGGTCAATGCGTACGAGCAGTACTTC
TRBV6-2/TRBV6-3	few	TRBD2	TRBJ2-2	CASSRLLAGGPGELFF	TGTGCCAGCAGTCGCCTACTAGCGGGGGGCCCCGGGGAGCTGTTTTTT